These 28 T cell receptor beta chains came from one sample sequenced in a study of GPR56 and killer-like receptors on CD4 memory cells. With the reads reprocessed, TCRdb shows one record per CDR3 protein and no DNA. The sample table sets out about 3,000 distinct CDR3 sequences. FACS enrichment separated five CD4+ populations based on killer cell lectin-like receptor and GPR56 expression. Material for sequencing was memory CD4+ T cells from blood. The receptors were gathered from a human donor in good health.

This chain connects TRBV29-1 to TRBJ2-3; TCRdb outputs TRBD2, but without DNA this stays unchecked. This CDR3 has 14 residues. Germline values: CDR1 SQVTM, CDR2 ANQGSEA. The CDR3 here is CSGLAGGFTDTQYF.

The rearrangement links TRBV9 to TRBJ2-2. The CDR3 is made up of 15 amino acids. Germline V gene sequence: CDR1 SGDLS, CDR2 YYNGEE. The CDR3 here is CASSVGLWTAGELFF.

By frequency, this clonotype registers large. The rearrangement uses TRBV6-1 and TRBJ2-3; TCRdb names TRBD1, which stays unverified in the absence of DNA. The length of the CDR3 is 15 residues. From germline, CDR1 is MNHNS and CDR2 SASEGT. The CDR3 here is CASTEGGGYTDTQYF.

The chain is built from TRBV2 and TRBJ1-2; TCRdb lists TRBD1, though no DNA is available to test this call. CDR1 SNHLY and CDR2 FYNNEI come from the germline V gene. CDR3 length: 13 amino acids. The CDR3 protein is CASRENREYGYTF.

J is TRBJ2-4 and V is TRBV10-3; TCRdb picks TRBD2, but there is no DNA to check that call. CDR1 and CDR2 (germline): ENHRY, SYGVKD. The CDR3 has 15 residues. The CDR3 spells CAISEFSGGQNIQYF.

The gene calls are TRBV6-1 and TRBJ2-5; TCRdb outputs TRBD1, but without DNA this stays unchecked. Germline lookup yields CDR1 MNHNS and CDR2 SASEGT. This CDR3 has 14 residues. CDR3 region: CASSEAAGAETQYF.

This chain connects TRBV25-1 to TRBJ2-2. The CDR3 covers 14 residues. Germline values: CDR1 MGHDK, CDR2 SYGVNS. CDR3 sequence: CASSALLNTGELFF.

In terms of frequency, this clonotype is medium-sized. The rearrangement joins TRBV5-6 to TRBJ2-7. The germline gives CDR1 SGHDT, CDR2 YYEEEE. The CDR3 extends over 14 amino acids. The CDR3 loop reads CASSFRDPPYEQYF.

This clonotype is deemed medium-sized (0.01 to 0.1%) by its frequency. The J gene is TRBJ1-6, the V gene TRBV18; with no DNA, the TCRdb D assignment of TRBD1 cannot be verified. The CDR3 runs 17 residues. Germline V gene lookup returns CDR1 KGHSH and CDR2 LQKENI. CDR3 residues: CASSLGSGTGINSPLHF.

By frequency, this clonotype registers medium-sized. The rearrangement links TRBV19 to TRBJ1-2. CDR3 length: 14 residues. CDR1 LNHDA and CDR2 SQIVND come from the germline V gene (reference sequence). CDR3: CASSRRRGGYGYTF.

This clonotype is deemed medium-sized by its frequency. This chain uses TRBV9 with TRBJ2-5; TCRdb's assignment of TRBD2 cannot be checked, as there is no DNA. In germline, CDR1 is SGDLS, CDR2 YYNGEE. The CDR3 runs to 15 residues. CDR3 residues: CASSVDQRGEGTQYF.

The V and J genes are TRBV9 and TRBJ2-7. CDR3 length: 15 amino acids. Germline V CDR1 and CDR2: SGDLS, YYNGEE. The CDR3 loop is CASSVGHLSSYEQYF.

The rearrangement joins TRBV20-1 to TRBJ2-1; the TCRdb call, TRBD1, lacks DNA for checking. There are 12 residues in the CDR3. Germline CDR1 DFQATT, CDR2 SNEGSKA (reference sequence). The CDR3 loop is CSARGPGNEQFF.

Its frequency marks this clonotype as medium-sized. This chain joins TRBV6-6 and TRBJ2-3. The CDR3 is 15 residues long. The germline CDR1 and CDR2 sequences are MNHNY and SVGAGI (reference sequence). CDR3 amino acids: CASSTGTFRADTQYF.

V usage is TRBV7-9 and J usage is TRBJ2-1; TCRdb selects TRBD2, and the lack of DNA leaves this call unchecked. This CDR3 has 17 amino acids. Germline V gives CDR1 SEHNR, CDR2 FQNEAQ (reference sequence). CDR3 sequence reads: CASSTTFLAGGRNEQFF.

This clonotype shows up as medium-sized by frequency. V usage is TRBV5-4 and J usage is TRBJ2-6; the D call of TRBD1 rests on TCRdb alone, since no DNA is present to check it. This CDR3 has 15 residues. CDR1 is SGHNT and CDR2 is YYREEE in the germline V gene (reference sequence). The CDR3 is CASSARDSGANVLTF. The full variable domain, completed using reference TRBV5-4 and TRBJ2-6, is ETGVTQSPTHLIKTRGQQVTLRCSSQSGHNTVSWYQQALGQGPQFIFQYYREEENGRGNFPPRFSGLQFPNYSSELNVNALELDDSALYLCASSARDSGANVLTFGAGSRLTVL.

CDR3 residues: CATTQGSNSPLHF. This chain uses TRBV12-3 or TRBV12-4 with TRBJ1-6; TCRdb indicates TRBD1, and absent DNA this call remains unverified. The CDR3 has 13 residues.

This clonotype is identified as medium-sized from frequency. CDR3 in amino acids: CAWSLAGGYFGQFF. The rearrangement uses TRBV30 and TRBJ2-1; TCRdb's assignment of TRBD2 cannot be checked, as there is no DNA. This CDR3 has 14 amino acids. In germline, CDR1 is GTSNPN, CDR2 SVGIG (reference sequence).

This chain joins TRBV25-1 and TRBJ2-2; the D gene TCRdb calls, TRBD1, cannot be checked with no DNA. Per the germline V gene, CDR1 is MGHDK and CDR2 is SYGVNS. There are 14 residues in the CDR3. CDR3 protein: CASSENPGQGELFF.

According to its frequency, this clonotype is large. The chain combines TRBV19 with TRBJ1-2; TCRdb gives TRBD1 as the D gene, but with no DNA this cannot be confirmed. This CDR3 comprises 12 residues. Germline V gene lookup returns CDR1 LNHDA and CDR2 SQIVND (reference sequence). The CDR3 loop is CASSWTGSGYTF. The whole variable domain, remainder taken from reference TRBV19 and TRBJ1-2, is DGGITQSPKYLFRKEGQNVTLSCEQNLNHDAMYWYRQDPGQGLRLIYYSQIVNDFQKGDIAEGYSVSREKKESFPLTVTSAQKNPTAFYLCASSWTGSGYTFGSGTRLTVV.

Frequency places this clonotype as large. The rearrangement links TRBV6-2 or TRBV6-3 to TRBJ2-3; TCRdb's D call of TRBD1 is untestable without DNA. The CDR3 is made up of 15 amino acids. Germline values: CDR1 MNHEY, CDR2 SVGEGT. The CDR3 loop is CASSRQDPITDTQYF.

This clonotype is deemed medium-sized (0.01 to 0.1%) by its frequency. The rearrangement uses TRBV18 and TRBJ2-5; TCRdb indicates TRBD1, and absent DNA this call remains unverified. This CDR3 has 13 residues. The germline CDR1 and CDR2 sequences are KGHSH and LQKENI. CDR3 sequence: CASSPEGRATQYF. The full variable domain, completed using reference TRBV18 and TRBJ2-5, is NAGVMQNPRHLVRRRGQEARLRCSPMKGHSHVYWYRQLPEEGLKFMVYLQKENIIDESGMPKERFSAEFPKEGPSILRIQQVVRGDSAAYFCASSPEGRATQYFGPGTRLLVL.

By frequency, this clonotype registers medium-sized. The chain is built from TRBV5-6 and TRBJ2-3; TCRdb outputs TRBD1, but without DNA this stays unchecked. CDR1 SGHDT and CDR2 YYEEEE come from the germline V gene. This CDR3 spans 17 amino acids. CDR3 region: CASSPPPPGQGSDTQYF.

The chain carries TRBV12-3 or TRBV12-4 and TRBJ2-5. The CDR3 is 13 residues long. The chain's CDR3 is CASSLEDEETQYF.

The chain uses TRBV5-1 and TRBJ2-7; the TRBD2 assignment by TCRdb is unverifiable without DNA. The germline CDR1 and CDR2 sequences are SGHRS and YFSETQ. The length of the CDR3 is 15 residues. CDR3 residues: CASRMSGGLSYEQYF.

This clonotype is medium-sized (0.01 to 0.1%) by frequency. The chain employs TRBV12-3 or TRBV12-4 and TRBJ1-2. The CDR3 runs to 15 residues. The CDR3 reads CASTKGGGQAYGYTF.

Its frequency marks this clonotype as medium-sized. V gene TRBV7-3 combines with J gene TRBJ1-2; the TRBD1 assignment by TCRdb is unverifiable without DNA. CDR1 and CDR2 from the germline V gene are SGHTA and FQGTGA. The CDR3 consists of 13 residues. CDR3 loop: CASSLGQGEGYTF.

By frequency, this clonotype is large. The chain is built from TRBV19 and TRBJ2-1; TCRdb calls TRBD1, which cannot be checked without DNA. Germline values: CDR1 LNHDA, CDR2 SQIVND (reference sequence). This CDR3 has 18 amino acids. CDR3 sequence: CASSRTASHGSSYNEQFF.